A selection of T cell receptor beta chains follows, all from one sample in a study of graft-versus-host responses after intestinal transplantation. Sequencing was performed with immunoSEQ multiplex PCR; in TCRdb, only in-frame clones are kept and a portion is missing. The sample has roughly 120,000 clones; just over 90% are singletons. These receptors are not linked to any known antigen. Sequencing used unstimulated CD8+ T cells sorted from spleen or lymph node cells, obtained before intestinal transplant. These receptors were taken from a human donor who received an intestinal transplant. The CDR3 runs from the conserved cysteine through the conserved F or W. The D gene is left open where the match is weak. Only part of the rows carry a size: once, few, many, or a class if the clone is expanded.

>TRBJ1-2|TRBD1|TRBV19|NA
TGTGCCAGTAGTATGGATGGAGGGGGCTGGGGCTACACCTTC
CASSMDGGGWGYTF
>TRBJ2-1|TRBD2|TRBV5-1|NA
TGCGCCAGCAGCTTGGCTAGCGGCAATGAGCAGTTCTTC
CASSLASGNEQFF
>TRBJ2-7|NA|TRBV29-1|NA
TGCAGCGTTGAAGGGGCGACCTCCTACGAGCAGTACTTC
CSVEGATSYEQYF
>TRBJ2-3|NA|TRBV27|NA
TGTGCCAGCAGTTTACTGGGAGCAGATACGCAGTATTTT
CASSLLGADTQYF
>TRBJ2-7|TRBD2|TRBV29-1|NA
TGCAGCGCCGAAGCGGGAGGATACGAGCAGTACTTC
CSAEAGGYEQYF
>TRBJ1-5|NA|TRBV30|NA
TGTGCCTGGAGTTGGGGGGGGTACAAACAGCCCCAGCATTTT
CAWSWGGYKQPQHF
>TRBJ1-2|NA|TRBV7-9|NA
TGTGCCAGCACTCTGGACAAGGGCTATAACTATGGCTACACCTTC
CASTLDKGYNYGYTF
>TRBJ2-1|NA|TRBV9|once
TGTGCCAGCAGAGGTAAGGGGGAGCAGTTCTTC
CASRGKGEQFF
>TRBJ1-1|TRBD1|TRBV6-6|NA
TGTGCCAGCAGCCTCGGACAGGGACTGGCAACTGAAGCTTTCTTT
CASSLGQGLATEAFF
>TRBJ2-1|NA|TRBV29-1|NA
TGCAGCGTTGAGGCCAGGGGATTTTACAATGAGCAGTTCTTC
CSVEARGFYNEQFF
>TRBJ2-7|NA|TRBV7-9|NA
TGTGCCAGCAGCTTAGTACGCGACCTTCAGTACTTC
CASSLVRDLQYF
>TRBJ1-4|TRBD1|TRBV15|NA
TGTGCCACCAGCCGAGCCCCAGGGGGCGCGGATGAAAAACTGTTTTTT
CATSRAPGGADEKLFF
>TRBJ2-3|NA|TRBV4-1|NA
TGCGCCAGCAGCCAAGAAAGGCGCTCCACAGATACGCAGTATTTT
CASSQERRSTDTQYF
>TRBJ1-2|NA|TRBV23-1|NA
TGCGCCAGCAGTCACCAAGGACCGACCTTCGGGGGTGGCTACACCTTC
CASSHQGPTFGGGYTF
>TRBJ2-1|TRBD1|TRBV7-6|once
TGTGCCAGCAGCTTAGTCAGACAGGGGGCGGACAATGAGCAGTTCTTC
CASSLVRQGADNEQFF
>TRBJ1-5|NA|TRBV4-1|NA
TGCGCCAGCAGCCAAGATCAAAAACAGCCCCAGCATTTT
CASSQDQKQPQHF
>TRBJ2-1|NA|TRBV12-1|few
TGTGCCAGCAGCTACGGACTAGCGGACAATGAGCAGTTCTTC
CASSYGLADNEQFF
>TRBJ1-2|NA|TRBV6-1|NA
TGTGCCAGCAGTGAAGGGGGGGGCCGAGGGATGTTAATAGGCTACACCTTC
CASSEGGGRGMLIGYTF
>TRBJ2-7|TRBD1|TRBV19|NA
TGTGCCAGTAGTCCGACGGGACAGGGCTACGAGCAGTACTTC
CASSPTGQGYEQYF
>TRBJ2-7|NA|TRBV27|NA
TGTGCCAGCAGTTTATCGTTTTCTGCCTACGAGCAGTACTTC
CASSLSFSAYEQYF
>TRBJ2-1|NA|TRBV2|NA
TGTGCCAGCAGTGAGGAGACTAGCTCCTACAATGAGCAGTTCTTC
CASSEETSSYNEQFF
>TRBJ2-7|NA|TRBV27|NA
TGTGCCAGCAGTTTCGGAGCCGGGACTGCCTACGAGCAGTACTTC
CASSFGAGTAYEQYF
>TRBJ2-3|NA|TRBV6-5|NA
TGTGCCAGCAGTTACTCTGGGCGGACAGATACGCAGTATTTT
CASSYSGRTDTQYF
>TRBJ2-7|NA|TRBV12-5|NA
TGTGCTAGTGGTTTGGGGCGACTTGTGGGGGGCTACGAGCAGTACTTC
CASGLGRLVGGYEQYF
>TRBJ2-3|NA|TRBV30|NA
TGTGCCTGGAGTGTACAAGCTGGGACAGATACGCAGTATTTT
CAWSVQAGTDTQYF
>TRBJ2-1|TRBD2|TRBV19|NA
TGTGCCAGTAGTTACGGAGCGGGGCTTACGGATGAGCAGTTCTTC
CASSYGAGLTDEQFF
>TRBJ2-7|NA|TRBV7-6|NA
TGTGCCAGCAGCTTAGTGGGTCAGGACGGGGGCGAGCAGTACTTC
CASSLVGQDGGEQYF
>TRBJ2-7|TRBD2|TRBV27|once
TGTGCCAGCAGTCCAGGACTAGCGGGATGGTTCTACGAGCAGTACTTC
CASSPGLAGWFYEQYF
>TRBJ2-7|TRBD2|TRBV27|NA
TGTGCCAGCAGTTATAGCGGGAGTGACTACGAGCAGTACTTC
CASSYSGSDYEQYF
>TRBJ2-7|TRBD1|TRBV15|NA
TGTGCCACCAGCAGCCAGGGACAGGGGGCCTACGAGCAGTACTTC
CATSSQGQGAYEQYF
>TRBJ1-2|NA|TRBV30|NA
TGTGCCTGCGGGGGAGACAGCTATGGCTACACCTTC
CACGGDSYGYTF
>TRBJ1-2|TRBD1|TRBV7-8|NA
TGTGCCAGCAGCTCCCGGGACAGAAAGTATGGCTACACCTTC
CASSSRDRKYGYTF
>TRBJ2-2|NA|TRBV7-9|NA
TGTGCCAGCAGCGGATTAGTCGGAAACACCGGGGAGCTGTTTTTT
CASSGLVGNTGELFF
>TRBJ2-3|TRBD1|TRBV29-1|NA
TGCAGCGTTGATGGGACAGGGATTAGCACAGATACGCAGTATTTT
CSVDGTGISTDTQYF
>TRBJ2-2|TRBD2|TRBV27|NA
TGTGCCAGCAGTTTATGGGGACTAGCAAACACCGGGGAGCTGTTTTTT
CASSLWGLANTGELFF
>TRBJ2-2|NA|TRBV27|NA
TGTGCCAGCAGTTTTAGTTGGGAGGCCGGGGAGCTGTTTTTT
CASSFSWEAGELFF
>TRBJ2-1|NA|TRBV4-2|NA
TGTGCCAGCAGGCGCACTCGGACCTATATCAATGAGCAGTTCTTC
CASRRTRTYINEQFF
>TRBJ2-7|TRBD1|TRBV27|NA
TGTGCCAGCAGCTTGGGACAGCGCCTGGGAGAGCAGTACTTC
CASSLGQRLGEQYF
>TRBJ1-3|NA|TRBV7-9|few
TGTGCCAGCAGCTTAGACCCCTCTGGAAACACCATATATTTT
CASSLDPSGNTIYF
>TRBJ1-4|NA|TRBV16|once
TGTGCCAGCAGCCACTCCGGGGCTAATGAAAAACTGTTTTTT
CASSHSGANEKLFF
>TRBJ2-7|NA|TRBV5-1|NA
TGCGCCAGCAGCTTGGCAGGGGGGAGCTACGAGCAGTACTTC
CASSLAGGSYEQYF
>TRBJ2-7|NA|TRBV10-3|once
TGTGCCATCTTCAATGGGGGGGCTTGGTACGAGCAGTACTTC
CAIFNGGAWYEQYF
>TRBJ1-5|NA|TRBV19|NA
TGTGCCAGTACCCGAGGGGGGGGCCAGCCCCAGCATTTT
CASTRGGGQPQHF
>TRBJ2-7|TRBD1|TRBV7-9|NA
TGTGCCAGCAGCTCCCGGGACAGGGCCGAGCAGTACTTC
CASSSRDRAEQYF
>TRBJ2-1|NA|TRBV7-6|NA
TGTGCCAGCAGCTTAGGGGCAGGGGTTCCCGACAATGAGCAGTTCTTC
CASSLGAGVPDNEQFF
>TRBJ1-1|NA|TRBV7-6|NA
TGTGCCAGCAGCTTAGTGTCCGGGAACACTGAAGCTTTCTTT
CASSLVSGNTEAFF
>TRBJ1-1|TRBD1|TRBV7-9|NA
TGTGCCAGCAGCTCCCACAGGGGAGGGATGAACACTGAAGCTTTCTTT
CASSSHRGGMNTEAFF
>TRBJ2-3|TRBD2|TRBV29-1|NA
TGCAGCGTGTTAGCGGGAGGGCCCGGCACAGATACGCAGTATTTT
CSVLAGGPGTDTQYF
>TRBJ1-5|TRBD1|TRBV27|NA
TGTGCCAGCAGTTTAAGTCGACAGGGTAGTAATCAGCCCCAGCATTTT
CASSLSRQGSNQPQHF
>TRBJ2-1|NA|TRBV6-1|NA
TGTGCCAGCAGTGTGAGGGGCGGGACCCCCTACAATGAGCAGTTCTTC
CASSVRGGTPYNEQFF